Each of the 24 T cell receptor beta chains below was sequenced from the same sample in a study of blood T cell repertoires in COVID-19. The table came from immunoSEQ multiplex PCR; TCRdb's copy has only in-frame clones and leaves some out. The sample lists 60,000 to 75,000 clones; 70% to 90% were seen once. The specimen sequenced was peripheral blood. The receptors here all came from a man under 40 with acute or convalescent COVID-19.

The chain links TRBV4-3 to TRBJ1-3; unclear D gene. V was clipped by 1 base and J by 0 bases, with 13 bases between them. This CDR3 is built from 17 residues. CDR1 is LGHNA, CDR2 YSLEER, per germline. The CDR3 coding sequence is TGCGCCAGCAGCCAAGTACTTCAGACTCTCTCTGGAAACACCATATATTTT. This translates into CASSQVLQTLSGNTIYF.

This rearrangement joins TRBV29-1 to TRBJ2-1; tentatively, D is TRBD2 (6 bases). CDR1 is SQVTM, CDR2 ANQGSEA, per germline. CDR3 length: 13 residues. V was trimmed by 6 bases and J by 4 bases, leaving 13 bases between them. The CDR3 protein is CSVGTGGYNEQFF. The CDR3 bases are TGCAGCGTAGGGACTGGGGGGTACAATGAGCAGTTCTTC.

V and J are TRBV21-1 and TRBJ2-7; no DNA check was done on the table's D call, TRBD1. TRBV21-1 corresponds to a pseudogene. The CDR3 runs to 15 residues. The CDR3 bases are TGTGCCAGCAGCTTACCTGACAGGGCCGCCTACGAGCAGTACTTC. Translated, it gives CASSLPDRAAYEQYF.

Only a few counts were recorded for this clone. The chain is built from TRBV6-5 and TRBJ2-5; perhaps TRBD2 as D (5 bases). The germline V and J ends were trimmed by 5 bases and 4 bases, with 11 bases remaining between them. Looked up from germline, CDR1 is MNHEY and CDR2 is SVGAGI. This CDR3 comprises 13 residues. This CDR3 reads CASSKDRGETQYF. Written as DNA, the CDR3 is TGTGCCAGCAGTAAGGACCGGGGAGAGACCCAGTACTTC.

The CDR3 sequence: CASSLGTGNQPQHF. CDR3 nucleotides: TGCGCCAGCAGCTTGGGGACAGGGAATCAGCCCCAGCATTTT. The chain couples TRBV5-1 to TRBJ1-5; the match to TRBD1 covers 8 bases. CDR1 and CDR2 (germline): SGHRS, YFSETQ. The V segment lost 0 bases and the J segment 4 bases; nucleotides outside the gene matches: 0. The CDR3 spans 14 residues. The full variable domain, its missing parts supplied by reference TRBV5-1 and TRBJ1-5, is KAGVTQTPRYLIKTRGQQVTLSCSPISGHRSVSWYQQTPGQGLQFLFEYFSETQRNKGNFPGRFSGRQFSNSRSEMNVSTLELGDSALYLCASSLGTGNQPQHFGDGTRLSIL.

The CDR3 sequence is CARNLLLTRMQYNEQFF. Written as DNA, the CDR3 is TGTGCCAGAAACCTCCTACTCACTAGGATGCAGTACAATGAGCAGTTCTTC. The V gene is TRBV2, the J gene TRBJ2-1, with D possibly being TRBD2 (5 bases). Between the trimmed V and J ends, which lost 9 bases and 4 bases, there was a span of 25 bases. This CDR3 is 17 amino acids long. Germline CDR1 and CDR2: SNHLY and FYNNEI.

Of note for this clone: Within the sample, other DNA sequences also encode this same CDR3. The chain has TRBV9 and TRBJ2-3, with D perhaps matching TRBD1 (6 bases). Per germline, CDR1 SGDLS and CDR2 YYNGEE. This CDR3 has 14 amino acids. Trimming shortened V by 0 bases and J by 2 bases, and 7 bases separated the two germline ends. CDR3 coding DNA: TGTGCCAGCAGCGTAGCAGGGGTCACAGATACGCAGTATTTT. Translated: CASSVAGVTDTQYF.

V is TRBV27 and J is TRBJ2-6, with a tentative D call TRBD1 (6 bases). The V end lost 3 bases, the J end lost 1 base, and 7 bases lay between the germline ends. This CDR3 is built from 15 residues. Germline CDR1 reads MNHEY; CDR2 reads SMNVEV (reference sequence). DNA of the CDR3: TGTGCCAGCAGTTTCCAGGGGTCTGGGGCCAACGTCCTGACTTTC. This translates into CASSFQGSGANVLTF.

The CDR3 DNA sequence: TGCGCCAGCAGCCCCCGAACAGGGACCTATGGCTACACCTTC. Translated, it gives CASSPRTGTYGYTF. V is TRBV5-1 and J is TRBJ1-2; tentatively, D is TRBD1 (6 bases). Trimming removed 4 bases at V and 4 bases at J, with 14 bases between. The CDR3 extends over 14 amino acids. From germline, CDR1 is SGHRS and CDR2 YFSETQ.

This clone was seen repeatedly, ten times or more. The chain carries TRBV28 and TRBJ2-1, with D possibly TRBD1 on 6 matching bases. The CDR3 extends over 21 amino acids. CDR1 and CDR2 (germline): MDHEN, SYDVKM. Trimming left V 3 bases short and J 5 bases short, with 32 bases between. The CDR3 DNA follows: TGTGCCAGCAGTTTCCCGACAGGAGCCCACTCGGCGCGCGACTATCACAATGAGCAGTTCTTC. Protein sequence: CASSFPTGAHSARDYHNEQFF.

This sequence joins TRBV9 and TRBJ2-1; TRBD1 matches at 9 bases. V was clipped by 1 base and J by 6 bases; unmatched bases: 5. The CDR3 runs 15 residues. Germline-derived CDR1 and CDR2 are SGDLS and YYNGEE. The CDR3 bases are TGTGCCAGCAGCGTATTAGGGACAGGGCCCAATGAGCAGTTCTTC. Translated: CASSVLGTGPNEQFF.

Only one count was recorded for this clone. This chain connects TRBV5-1 to TRBJ2-5, with D perhaps TRBD2 (6 bases). The V gene lost 5 bases and the J gene lost 7 bases, with 24 bases spanning the gap. This CDR3 comprises 16 residues. CDR1 and CDR2 (germline): SGHRS, YFSETQ. The CDR3 region is CASSPVAERAFPTQYF. In nucleotides, the CDR3 is TGCGCCAGCAGTCCGGTGGCGGAGCGGGCCTTTCCGACCCAGTACTTC.

The chain has TRBV6-6 and TRBJ2-3; 9 bases fit TRBD1. The length of the CDR3 is 15 residues. V lost 6 bases to trimming and J lost 6 bases; unmatched junction nucleotides: 10. Germline assignment: CDR1 MNHNY and CDR2 SVGAGI (reference sequence). CDR3 coding DNA: TGTGCCAGCAGCCGGACAGGGGAAGGATACGATACGCAGTATTTT. Protein: CASSRTGEGYDTQYF.

The chain employs TRBV7-3 and TRBJ2-4; a weak D match, TRBD2 (6 bases). The CDR3 is made up of 14 amino acids. Germline V gene lookup returns CDR1 SGHTA and CDR2 FQGTGA. Trimming shortened V by 1 base and J by 9 bases, and 13 bases separated the two germline ends. Here the CDR3 reads CASSLMARGGIQYF. CDR3 nucleotide sequence: TGTGCCAGCAGCTTAATGGCGAGGGGAGGCATTCAGTACTTC. Using reference TRBV7-3 and TRBJ2-4 for the parts outside the CDR3, the full variable domain is GAGVSQTPSNKVTEKGKYVELRCDPISGHTALYWYRQSLGQGPEFLIYFQGTGAADDSGLPNDRFFAVRPEGSVSTLKIQRTERGDSAVYLCASSLMARGGIQYFGAGTRLSVL.

The chain is built from TRBV7-2 and TRBJ2-5, with 10 bases fitting TRBD2. The CDR3 is 16 residues long. Germline CDR1 and CDR2: SGHTA and FQGNSA. V gave up 3 bases and J gave up 4 bases; unmatched junction bases: 8. The chain's CDR3 is CASSFMVAGGAETQYF. CDR3 DNA: TGTGCCAGCAGCTTCATGGTAGCGGGAGGAGCAGAGACCCAGTACTTC.

This chain connects TRBV24-1 to TRBJ1-4, with 8 nucleotides matching TRBD1. The V gene end was trimmed by 2 bases and the J gene end by 5 bases; junction bases not matched to a gene: 3. Germline V gene sequence: CDR1 KGHDR, CDR2 SFDVKD. CDR3 length: 15 amino acids. The CDR3 sequence is CATSDSQGVNEKLFF. The CDR3 DNA reads TGTGCCACCAGTGATTCACAGGGGGTAAATGAAAAACTGTTTTTT.

This clone was recorded only once. This rearrangement joins TRBV7-9 to TRBJ1-1, with D uncertain. The CDR3 is 15 amino acids. Per the germline V gene, CDR1 is SEHNR and CDR2 is FQNEAQ (reference sequence). Trimming removed 1 base from V and 1 base from J, with 10 bases in between. For the CDR3, the DNA is TGTGCCAGCAGCTTAGAGTCAGGTAGGAACACTGAAGCTTTCTTT. Translated, it gives CASSLESGRNTEAFF.

The V and J genes are TRBV7-9 and TRBJ1-1, with a tentative D call TRBD1 (5 bases). Germline loops: CDR1 SEHNR, CDR2 FQNEAQ (reference sequence). The CDR3 is made up of 14 amino acids. Between the trimmed V and J ends, which lost 5 bases and 1 base, there was a span of 11 bases. CDR3 nucleotide sequence: TGTGCCAGCAGCCCCGGGGGAGAGAACACTGAAGCTTTCTTT. Its protein product is CASSPGGENTEAFF.

V and J are TRBV12-5 and TRBJ2-1, with D possibly being TRBD2 (6 bases). There are 13 residues in the CDR3. V shed 6 bases and J shed 4 bases, with 10 bases lying between them. The germline V gene has CDR1 LGHNT and CDR2 FRNRAP. The CDR3 is CASGGGTYNEQFF. CDR3 DNA sequence: TGTGCTAGTGGCGGAGGGACTTACAATGAGCAGTTCTTC.

This chain joins TRBV18 and TRBJ2-7, with D tentatively TRBD2 (6 bases). This CDR3 has 15 amino acids. The ends were cut back, 3 bases at V and 2 bases at J, with 14 bases in the middle. The V gene's germline CDR1 is KGHSH and CDR2 LQKENI. CDR3 region: CASSPGSVGPYEQYV. The CDR3 bases are TGTGCCAGCTCACCCGGGAGCGTGGGTCCCTACGAGCAGTACGTC.

The rearrangement joins TRBV5-1 to TRBJ2-1, with 7 bases aligning to TRBD1. Trimming took 5 bases from V and 8 from J; bases not matched to a gene: 7. CDR3 length: 13 residues. Germline CDR1 is SGHRS and CDR2 is YFSETQ. For the CDR3, the DNA is TGCGCCAGCAGACGACAGGGTGGCGATGAGCAGTTCTTC. Protein sequence: CASRRQGGDEQFF.

The J gene is TRBJ1-1, the V gene TRBV11-2; D is possibly TRBD1 (5 bases). The ends were cut back, 1 base at V and 1 base at J, with 10 bases in the middle. This CDR3 has 15 amino acids. Germline values: CDR1 SGHAT, CDR2 FQNNGV. The DNA of the CDR3 is TGTGCCAGCAGCTTAGTGTTTACAGGGAACACTGAAGCTTTCTTT. It specifies CASSLVFTGNTEAFF.

The rearrangement links TRBV11-3 to TRBJ2-3, with D hard to call. V was trimmed by 3 bases and J by 4 bases, leaving 11 bases between them. The CDR3 is 14 residues long. Germline CDR1 SGHNT, CDR2 YENEEA. The DNA for the CDR3 is TGTGCCAGCAGCTTGACCCCAGGTGCAGATACGCAGTATTTT. Residues: CASSLTPGADTQYF.

The chain couples TRBV28 to TRBJ1-1; the match to TRBD1 covers 9 bases. V dropped 6 bases and J dropped 4; count of bases not matched to a gene: 9. Germline loops: CDR1 MDHEN, CDR2 SYDVKM. The CDR3 runs 15 residues. The CDR3 DNA reads TGTGCCAGCAGGGCCACCGGGACAGGGCGCACTGAAGCTTTCTTT. Amino acid sequence: CASRATGTGRTEAFF.